This T cell receptor (beta chain) was found in a study of blood T cell repertoires in COVID-19. Study overall: The origin of the acute and convalescent COVID-19 samples was the United States, Italy and Spain.

This clone was counted a few times. J was trimmed by 7 bases and V by 0 bases; bases with no gene match: 5. From germline, CDR1 is MGHRA and CDR2 YSYEKL. CDR3 length equals 15 residues. Cohort assignment relied on participant-reported clinical history. Recovery among Cohort 3 donors was established by two negative PCRs, clearance, or symptom resolution. Methods used by the authors: Reference gene primer amplification yielded estimated nucleated cell counts. Here immunoSEQ multiplex PCR was the method, and the copy in TCRdb shows in-frame clones only, minus some. The V and J calls and clone size come from that table; D and trimming were worked out from the DNA. Of 350,000 to 550,000 clones listed, roughly nine tenths are singletons.

Sequences were obtained from PBMCs or T cells enriched from blood (not recorded which). This receptor was identified in a man aged 25-45 years who had recovered from COVID-19. This chain joins TRBV4-1 and TRBJ1-5; 8 positions agree with TRBD1. The CDR3 reads CASSQEAPGGQPQHF. The CDR3 nucleotides read TGCGCCAGCAGCCAAGAGGCGCCAGGGGGCCAGCCCCAGCATTTT.